This T cell receptor (beta chain) was captured in a study of Ad26.COV2.S vaccination and SARS-CoV-2 variants. Study-wide context: Ad26.COV2.S given intramuscularly, once or twice 56 days apart.

Stated treatment: roughly 20 received Ad26.COV2.S at low or high dose, single or two shots; roughly 5 received placebo; per-sample allocation not given. Sampling took place 63 days after the first vaccine or placebo injection. This person who donated was an adult of 18-55 years in Boston. Produced via immunoSEQ multiplex PCR; TCRdb's table is partial and in-frame only. The table lists about 350,000 clones, approximately 86% of them singletons. Study-wide results and limits: Spike-specific TCR breadth ran higher among vaccine recipients than placebo recipients. Overall T cell responses may have been underestimated by the analyses of TCR breadth and depth.

This clone was found once. What it binds is unknown. V was cut by 4 bases and J by 11 bases, with 15 bases left in between. Per germline, CDR1 SGHTA and CDR2 FQGNSA. This CDR3 is 12 amino acids long. The chain joins TRBV7-2 to TRBJ2-7; no reliable D call. The sequences come from peripheral blood, collected in a trial of Ad26.COV2.S vaccine versus placebo. This sequence originates from a person aged 18-65 years who received the Ad26.COV2.S COVID-19 vaccine or a placebo. The chain's CDR3 is CASSSDTRFKYF. DNA of the CDR3: TGTGCCAGCAGCTCTGACACCCGCTTTAAGTACTTC.